The clone carrying this T cell receptor beta chain was picked up one time. Its antigen is unidentified. The source of the sample is a study of cytomegalovirus exposure and HLA in healthy donors. Study-wide results and limits: Differences between HLA loci emerged in a later analysis of TCR association rates, with DRB1 most and HLA-C fewest.

It was with 60 Vbeta and 13 Jbeta primers that the PCR ran. TCRdb keeps only in-frame clones here, not all; method: immunoSEQ multiplex PCR. The table records 75,000 to 90,000 clones, about 85% of them present only once. This CDR3 region has 13 residues. V gave up 4 bases and J gave up 3 bases; unmatched junction bases: 3. Germline V gene sequence: CDR1 SQVTM, CDR2 ANQGSEA. Specimen: PBMCs. The chain has TRBV29-1 and TRBJ2-7; 10 bases are shared with TRBD1. This sequence was found in a man aged 35 to 55 in good health and CMV-seropositive. CDR3 residues: CSVAGQGFYEQYF. The CDR3 region has the DNA TGCAGCGTTGCGGGACAGGGGTTCTACGAGCAGTACTTC.